This is a list of T cell receptor beta chains from one sample in a study of T cell repertoires in cytomegalovirus infection. TCRdb redid the calling of the reads with MiXCR, one entry per CDR3 protein. Here the sample spans some 270,000 distinct CDR3 sequences, approximately 22% being singletons. Antigens for these TCRs are unknown. Material: cultured PBMCs, obtained from culture after CMV antigen stimulation. The source is a human donor in good health (CMV status not recorded). Some clones in this sample may be carry-over from other donors' samples. Each CDR3 is given with its conserved first and last residue. The D gene is left open where the match is weak. Only some rows state a clone size, as once, few, many or a class for expanded clones.

13,TRBJ1-2,many,-,TRBV11-3,TGTGCCAGCAGCTTAATCCCGTACTATGGCTACACCTTC,CASSLIPYYGYTF
16,TRBJ1-5,-,-,TRBV10-3,TGTGCCACCTACGGTGGCAGAGACGGTAGCAATCAGCCCCAGCATTTT,CATYGGRDGSNQPQHF
13,TRBJ1-5,-,-,TRBV6-1,TGTGCCAGCAGTGAAAGTACGTGGCAGCCCCAGCATTTT,CASSESTWQPQHF
15,TRBJ1-1,many,-,TRBV7-2,TGTGCCAGCAGCTTAGGGTGGACGGCGAACACTGAAGCTTTCTTT,CASSLGWTANTEAFF
16,TRBJ1-3,many,TRBD1,TRBV7-2,TGTGCCAGCAGTTCTTCCGGGGACAGCGATGGAAACACCATATATTTT,CASSSSGDSDGNTIYF
15,TRBJ2-1,few,TRBD2,TRBV20-1,TGCAGTGCTACGGGACTAGACGTAATTTACGGTGAGCAGTTCTTC,CSATGLDVIYGEQFF
19,TRBJ2-1,-,TRBD2,TRBV7-6,TGTGCCAGCAGCTGGCCGGAGGGAGGGACCCTGAGCTCCTACAATGAGCAGTTCTTC,CASSWPEGGTLSSYNEQFF
16,TRBJ2-5,many,-,TRBV5-4,TGTGCCAGCAGCTCCGGACAGCTAAGCTCCCAAGAGACCCAGTACTTC,CASSSGQLSSQETQYF
12,TRBJ2-3,-,-,TRBV20-1,TGCAGTGCTAGCGACCCACCAAATACGCAGTATTTT,CSASDPPNTQYF
14,TRBJ1-6,few,TRBD1,TRBV4-1,TGCGCCAGCAGCCAAGCAGGGGGAAATTCACCCCTCCACTTT,CASSQAGGNSPLHF
16,TRBJ1-3,-,-,TRBV7-9,TGTGCCAGCAGCTTAGAGACCGGGGGGCCTGGAAACACCATATATTTT,CASSLETGGPGNTIYF
16,TRBJ2-3,-,TRBD2,TRBV11-3,TGTGCCAGCAGATCTCTAGCGGGAGGGCCATCGGATACGCAGTATTTT,CASRSLAGGPSDTQYF
18,TRBJ1-2,-,-,TRBV6-2/TRBV6-3,TGTGCCAGCAGACCTCATCTTCGGGACGGATCAGCTAACTATGGCTACACCTTC,CASRPHLRDGSANYGYTF
13,TRBJ1-2,-,-,TRBV7-9,TGTGCCAGCAGGGGCCGGACGAACTATGGCTACACCTTC,CASRGRTNYGYTF
16,TRBJ2-7,-,-,TRBV6-5,TGTGCCAGCAGTTACTCGGCAGGGGGGGCAACCTACGAGCAGTACTTC,CASSYSAGGATYEQYF
15,TRBJ1-4,many,TRBD1,TRBV7-9,TGTGCCAGCAGCAAGAGACAGGGGGACGGTGAAAAACTGTTTTTT,CASSKRQGDGEKLFF
15,TRBJ1-1,-,TRBD1,TRBV27,TGTGCCAGCAGTCCCGGACAGGGTCGTTGGACTGAAGCTTTCTTT,CASSPGQGRWTEAFF
13,TRBJ1-1,many,-,TRBV7-9,TGTGCCAGCAGCTTAGGAGTCTACACTGAAGCTTTCTTT,CASSLGVYTEAFF